The 22 T cell receptor beta chains below come from one sample, sequenced in a study of OX40 agonist ivuxolimab in advanced cancers. The table came from immunoSEQ multiplex PCR; TCRdb's copy has only in-frame clones and leaves some out. The sample contains tens of thousands of clones, roughly 79% of which appear only once. Sequences were derived from CD4+ or CD8+ T cells sorted from blood, sampled in a trial of the OX40 agonist ivuxolimab. The receptor source for this set is an adult with an advanced solid tumor such as melanoma, head and neck, liver or kidney cancer.

V usage is TRBV29-1 and J usage is TRBJ1-2, with D possibly matching TRBD1 (6 bases). Per germline, CDR1 SQVTM and CDR2 ANQGSEA. This CDR3 comprises 14 residues. Trimming took off 2 bases at V and 4 bases at J, with 14 bases between the two ends. The CDR3 DNA is TGCAGCGTTGAAAAACAGGGAGGGGGCTATGGCTACACCTTC. This codes for CSVEKQGGGYGYTF. Combining the CDR3 with reference TRBV29-1 and TRBJ1-2 gives the whole variable domain SAVISQKPSRDICQRGTSLTIQCQVDSQVTMMFWYRQQPGQSLTLIATANQGSEATYESGFVIDKFPISRPNLTFSTLTVSNMSPEDSSIYLCSVEKQGGGYGYTFGSGTRLTVV.

The chain uses TRBV4-2 and TRBJ2-7, with D hard to call. This CDR3 has 17 amino acids. V was trimmed by 4 bases and J by 2 bases, leaving 21 bases between them. Germline values: CDR1 LGHNA, CDR2 YNFKEQ. The CDR3 spells CASSLRTSHEATYEQYF. The DNA of the CDR3 is TGTGCCAGCAGCCTTCGAACGTCCCATGAGGCGACCTACGAGCAGTACTTC.

The V gene is TRBV19, the J gene TRBJ1-5; D uncertain. Germline V gives CDR1 LNHDA, CDR2 SQIVND (reference sequence). V dropped 7 bases and J dropped 6 bases, with 10 bases sitting between them. This CDR3 contains 12 residues. CDR3: CASTKASQPQHF. DNA for the CDR3: TGTGCCAGTACCAAAGCGAGTCAGCCCCAGCATTTT.

The chain combines TRBV11-2 with TRBJ1-3; D not certain. V was trimmed by 3 bases and J by 4 bases, leaving 4 bases between them. CDR1 is SGHAT, CDR2 FQNNGV, per germline. The CDR3 contains 12 residues. Here the CDR3 reads CASSLSGNTIYF. The CDR3 DNA sequence: TGTGCCAGCAGCTTGTCGGGAAACACCATATATTTT.

A word on this clone: The junction does not match germline at one end; this may be a read error. The V and J genes are TRBV7-7 and TRBJ2-2; 8 bases agree with TRBD1. CDR3 length: 15 residues. From germline, CDR1 is SSHAT and CDR2 FNYEAQ (reference sequence). CDR3 loop: CASSPDRGAGGELFF. Here the CDR3 DNA reads TGTGCTAGCAGCCCCGACAGGGGTGCTGGCGGGGAGCTGTTTTTT.

This sequence joins TRBV4-3 and TRBJ1-2; 8 nucleotides line up with TRBD1. The CDR3 runs to 16 residues. V lost 7 bases, J lost 8 bases, and 18 bases stayed unmatched. Germline CDR1 and CDR2: LGHNA and YSLEER. The CDR3 loop is CASNTWAGGAPGGYTF. For the CDR3, the DNA is TGCGCCAGCAACACATGGGCAGGGGGCGCCCCGGGGGGCTACACCTTC.

The chain has TRBV25-1 and TRBJ1-2; 7 bases are shared with TRBD1. The V gene end was trimmed by 8 bases and the J gene end by 5 bases; junction bases not matched to a gene: 11. The length of the CDR3 is 14 residues. Germline values: CDR1 MGHDK, CDR2 SYGVNS. This CDR3 is CASSSGGLRYGYTF. CDR3 sequence (DNA): TGTGCCAGCTCGTCAGGGGGTTTAAGATATGGCTACACCTTC.

The chain couples TRBV28 to TRBJ1-2, with 9 bases identical to TRBD1. CDR3 size: 14 residues. V trimming: 5 bases; J trimming: 8 bases; junction bases outside the gene matches: 9. Per the germline V gene, CDR1 is MDHEN and CDR2 is SYDVKM. CDR3 protein: CASSPPGTGKGYTF. DNA for the CDR3: TGTGCCAGCAGTCCGCCCGGGACAGGGAAAGGCTACACCTTC.

This clone was seen only a few times. The rearrangement joins TRBV6-4 to TRBJ2-7, with 12 positions matching TRBD2. The CDR3 is 16 residues long. CDR1 and CDR2 from the germline V gene are MRHNA and SNTAGT. The V and J ends lost 2 bases and 4 bases, in that order; junction bases with no gene match: 6. In nucleotides, the CDR3 is TGTGCCAGCAGTGACCTAGCGGGAGGGCCAGGTTACGAGCAGTACTTC. Translated: CASSDLAGGPGYEQYF.

The chain employs TRBV7-8 and TRBJ1-2; 7 nucleotides align to TRBD1. This CDR3 comprises 15 residues. Germline trimming cut 1 base from V and 4 bases from J; bases unmatched to any gene: 6. Germline lookup yields CDR1 SGHVS and CDR2 FQNEAQ. CDR3 bases: TGTGCCAGCAGCTTAGAAGGGGGCGTCGGCTATGGCTACACCTTC. It translates to CASSLEGGVGYGYTF.

This chain links TRBV7-9 with TRBJ2-1; a weak D match, TRBD2 (6 bases). This CDR3 region has 12 residues. The V end was cut by 7 bases, the J end by 10 bases, with 14 bases between. Germline V lookup: CDR1 SEHNR, CDR2 FQNEAQ (reference sequence). The CDR3 coding sequence is TGTGCCAGCACCCCGGGGGAAGGGGAGCAGTTCTTC. Translated, it gives CASTPGEGEQFF. The whole variable domain, remainder taken from reference TRBV7-9 and TRBJ2-1, is DTGVSQNPRHKITKRGQNVTFRCDPISEHNRLYWYRQTLGQGPEFLTYFQNEAQLEKSRLLSDRFSAERPKGSFSTLEIQRTEQGDSAMYLCASTPGEGEQFFGPGTRLTVL.

The chain employs TRBV6-1 and TRBJ2-1; D may be TRBD1 (6 bases). V lost 6 bases and J 4 bases, leaving 13 bases between the germline ends. The CDR3 has 14 residues. Germline loops: CDR1 MNHNS, CDR2 SASEGT. The CDR3 coding sequence is TGTGCCAGCAGCGTTTCCGGACAGTACAATGAGCAGTTCTTC. It yields the protein CASSVSGQYNEQFF.

The rearrangement uses TRBV7-8 and TRBJ2-2; 7 nucleotides match TRBD2. Germline CDR1 SGHVS, CDR2 FQNEAQ. V lost 1 base to trimming and J lost 4 bases; unmatched junction nucleotides: 6. The CDR3 consists of 16 residues. The CDR3 protein is CASSLGGAGVTGELFF. CDR3 sequence (DNA): TGTGCCAGCAGCTTAGGAGGGGCGGGGGTCACCGGGGAGCTGTTTTTT.

J is TRBJ2-7 and V is TRBV28; TRBD1 aligns across 9 bases. The germline CDR1 and CDR2 sequences are MDHEN and SYDVKM. The V gene end was trimmed by 7 bases and the J gene end by 6 bases; junction bases not matched to a gene: 13. This CDR3 has 15 residues. CDR3 sequence: CASTPRGTGSVEQYF. Written as DNA, the CDR3 is TGTGCCAGCACCCCAAGGGGGACAGGGTCCGTCGAGCAGTACTTC.

The chain is built from TRBV6-6 and TRBJ1-5, with 10 bases that match TRBD1. Germline loops: CDR1 MNHNY, CDR2 SVGAGI (reference sequence). After removal of 6 bases from V and 5 bases from J, the junction contained 10 bases not matched to a gene. The CDR3 is 16 residues long. CDR3: CASSPSDRGQYQPQHF. The CDR3 DNA follows: TGTGCCAGCAGCCCAAGCGACAGGGGGCAGTATCAGCCCCAGCATTTT.

This chain uses TRBV5-5 with TRBJ2-5, with 11 bases identical to TRBD2. The DNA matches TRBJ2-7 better at its end, which makes the J call doubtful. The CDR3 sequence is 14 residues long. CDR1 and CDR2 from the germline V gene are SGHKS and YYEKEE (reference sequence). The CDR3 DNA reads TGTGCCAGCAACAGACTAGCGGGATCCTACGAGCAGTACTTC. As protein: CASNRLAGSYEQYF.

The CDR3 DNA follows: TGTGCCAGCAGTTACTCCGGCTCGGGCACAGATACGCAGTATTTT. This encodes CASSYSGSGTDTQYF. V and J are TRBV6-5 and TRBJ2-3; D remains unclear. CDR3 length equals 15 residues. Germline V gene data show CDR1 as MNHEY and CDR2 as SVGAGI. Trimming pared 0 bases from V and 1 base from J, leaving 8 bases between.

The V gene is TRBV28, the J gene TRBJ2-1; the match to TRBD2 covers 10 bases. The V gene's germline CDR1 is MDHEN and CDR2 SYDVKM. This CDR3 region has 14 residues. J lost 7 bases, V lost 7 bases, and 7 bases had no gene match. For the CDR3, the DNA is TGTGCCAGCAAGGAGCGGGGGGGCAAAAATGAGCAGTTCTTC. As protein: CASKERGGKNEQFF.

This chain links TRBV4-3 with TRBJ2-4; D uncertain. Trimming took 0 bases from V and 1 from J, leaving 16 bases between them. Germline CDR1 and CDR2: LGHNA and YSLEER. CDR3 size: 18 residues. CDR3 sequence: CASSQDYREAAAKNIQYF. The CDR3 bases are TGCGCCAGCAGCCAAGATTATCGAGAGGCTGCGGCCAAAAACATTCAGTACTTC.

CDR3 region: CASNPGQGPTVEAFF. In DNA form, the CDR3 reads TGTGCCTCCAACCCAGGGCAGGGGCCCACGGTCGAAGCTTTCTTT. The rearrangement joins TRBV10-3 to TRBJ1-1; weak D call: TRBD1 (6 bases). The CDR3 is 15 amino acids. V was pared by 11 bases and J by 8 bases, with 27 bases between. In germline, CDR1 is ENHRY, CDR2 SYGVKD.

The gene calls are TRBV4-1 and TRBJ2-1; D unresolved. This CDR3 spans 16 amino acids. V gave up 1 base and J gave up 4 bases, with 14 bases separating them. In germline, CDR1 is MGHRA, CDR2 YSYEKL. The CDR3 nucleotides read TGCGCCAGCAGCCAAGCCTCAACCAGACCTTACAATGAGCAGTTCTTC. Protein product: CASSQASTRPYNEQFF.

The CDR3 DNA reads TGTGCCAGCAGTCGTACAGGGGTAGATACGCAGTATTTT. Translation gives CASSRTGVDTQYF. The J gene is TRBJ2-3, the V gene TRBV28, with 7 bases fitting TRBD1. CDR1 and CDR2 from the germline V gene are MDHEN and SYDVKM. This CDR3 region has 13 residues. The V and J ends lost 5 bases and 5 bases, in that order; junction bases with no gene match: 4.